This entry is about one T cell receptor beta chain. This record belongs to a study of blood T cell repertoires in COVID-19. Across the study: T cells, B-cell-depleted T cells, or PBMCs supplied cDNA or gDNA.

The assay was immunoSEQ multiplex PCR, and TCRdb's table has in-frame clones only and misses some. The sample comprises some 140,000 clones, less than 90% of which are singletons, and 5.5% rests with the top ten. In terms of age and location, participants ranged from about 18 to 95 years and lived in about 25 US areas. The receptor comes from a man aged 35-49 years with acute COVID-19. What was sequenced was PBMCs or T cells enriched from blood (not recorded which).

The CDR3 loop is CASSVDAGGGGQETQYF. In DNA form, the CDR3 reads TGTGCCAGCAGCGTAGATGCTGGGGGCGGGGGGCAAGAGACCCAGTACTTC. The chain uses TRBV9 and TRBJ2-5; 8 bases fit TRBD2. J was trimmed by 2 bases and V by 0 bases; bases with no gene match: 9. In germline, CDR1 is SGDLS, CDR2 YYNGEE. The CDR3 covers 17 residues.